This T cell receptor (beta chain) was recorded in a study of blood T cell repertoires in COVID-19. The germline CDR1 and CDR2 sequences are GTSNPN and SVGIG (reference sequence). The CDR3 covers 14 residues. Deletions cut 0 bases from V and 7 bases from J, with 15 bases between. Assay: immunoSEQ multiplex PCR; the TCRdb copy retains only in-frame clones and omits some. The sample lists 350,000 or so clones; 90% were seen once. The rearrangement links TRBV30 to TRBJ2-5; D possibly corresponds to TRBD2 (6 bases). Sequenced input: peripheral blood. This receptor was obtained from a man aged 18 to 30 with active or convalescent COVID-19. DNA of the CDR3: TGTGCCTGGAGTGTTGCGGGAACCTGGGGGACCCAGTACTTC. This gives the protein CAWSVAGTWGTQYF.